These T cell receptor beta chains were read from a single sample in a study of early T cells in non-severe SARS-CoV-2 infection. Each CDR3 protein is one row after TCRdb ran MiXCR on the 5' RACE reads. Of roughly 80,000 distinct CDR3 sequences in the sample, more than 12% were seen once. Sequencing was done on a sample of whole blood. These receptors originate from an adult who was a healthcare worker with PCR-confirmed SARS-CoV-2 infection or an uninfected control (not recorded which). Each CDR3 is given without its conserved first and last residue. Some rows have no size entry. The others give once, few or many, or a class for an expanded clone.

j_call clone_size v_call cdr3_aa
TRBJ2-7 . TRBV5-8 ASYSLAGTYEQY
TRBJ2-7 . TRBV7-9 ASSLVTYSTYEQY
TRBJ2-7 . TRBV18 ASSPTGGYEQY
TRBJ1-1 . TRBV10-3 AISEGRNTEAF
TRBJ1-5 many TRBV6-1 ASSEERNRGLSQPQH
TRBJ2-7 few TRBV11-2 ASSPGQGSSYEQY
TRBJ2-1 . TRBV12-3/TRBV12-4 ASSSGTRYNEQF
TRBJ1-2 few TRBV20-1 SAPLTNRNYGYT
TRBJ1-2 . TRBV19 ASSPWTGVYGYT
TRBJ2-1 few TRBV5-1 ASSYRDGSYNEQF
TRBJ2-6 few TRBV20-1 SAREGAGSGANVLT
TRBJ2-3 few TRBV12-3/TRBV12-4 ATKRESTDTQY
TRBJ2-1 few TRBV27 ASSLSLAGLSYNEQF
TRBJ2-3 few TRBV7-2 ASSLVPEGADTQY
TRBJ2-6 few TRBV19 ASSGVQKISTSGANVLT
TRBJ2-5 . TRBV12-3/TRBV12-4 ASSLSRTGAGETQY
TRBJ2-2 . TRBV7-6 ASSLVANTGELF
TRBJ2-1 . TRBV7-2 ASSEFSGEQF
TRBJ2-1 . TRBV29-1 SVGEGGNEQF
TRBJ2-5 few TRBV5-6 ASSAWDRGQETQY
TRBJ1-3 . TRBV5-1 ASSLEGTSSGNTIY
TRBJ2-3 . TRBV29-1 SVLGADTQY
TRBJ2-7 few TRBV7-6 ASSPMAGLSYEQY
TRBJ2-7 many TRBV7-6 ASSLRRDPIYEQY
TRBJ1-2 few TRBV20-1 SARPPAQGGGGYT
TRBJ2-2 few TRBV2 ASSEASLSALNTGELF
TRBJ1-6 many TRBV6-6 ASRRQHNSPLH
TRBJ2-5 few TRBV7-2 ASSLGGPVLQETQY
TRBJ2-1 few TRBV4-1 ASSQILQREGRVQF
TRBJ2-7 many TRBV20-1 SARGGRTYGGEQY
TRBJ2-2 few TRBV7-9 ASSPRLGDGELF
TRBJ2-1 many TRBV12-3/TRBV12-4 ASSLLALGGEQF
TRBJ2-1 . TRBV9 ASSAAQGGVGQF